The source of this TCR beta chain is a study of blood T cell repertoires in COVID-19. The overall study: The United States, Italy and Spain were the sources of the acute and convalescent COVID-19 samples. Nucleic acid was either cDNA or gDNA, and it came from T cells, B-cell-depleted T cells, or PBMCs.

Worth noting for this clone: At one end the junction does not follow the germline gene, possibly because of a read error.

Authors' processing steps: Reference gene primers were amplified, and this amplification served to estimate nucleated cell counts. Clones were sequenced by immunoSEQ multiplex PCR, and TCRdb holds only the in-frame ones, with some missing. V, J and clone size reflect that table, while D and trimming were determined from the DNA. The sample has some 93,000 clones, roughly 90% seen once. The CDR3 extends over 14 amino acids. Germline V gene lookup returns CDR1 SSHAT and CDR2 FNYEAQ (reference sequence). The receptor comes from a woman of 80 years or more with acute or convalescent COVID-19. This chain uses TRBV7-7 with TRBJ2-1; TRBD1 matches 11 bases. The sample taken for sequencing was peripheral blood. CDR3 DNA: TGTGCTAGCAGCCCAGGGACAGGGGGCAATGAGCAGTTCTTC. It encodes CASSPGTGGNEQFF.